The present T cell receptor (beta chain) was sequenced within a study of T-cell memory formation after mild COVID-19 (dated by TCRdb to the early 2020s). Background on the whole study: TCR sequence clusters from the two donors were largely donor specific. In two donors, T-cell clones that expanded and contracted after mild COVID-19 were tracked by sequencing TCRalpha and TCRbeta repertoires over time. The cohort comprised two young, previously healthy adult volunteers, one female and one male. Broad study findings and their caveats: Contracting CD4+ clones were found mainly in CM and EM memory subsets, while CD8+ clones were enriched in EMRA. Balanced CD4/CD8 phenotypes were observed for clones contracting from day 15 to 85, whereas a bias towards CD4+ was observed for a second wave of clones expanding from day 15 to 37. Only a couple of mild cases were covered by the study, and larger cohorts that include severe cases with pre-infection samples were considered necessary. Some responding clones were detected in pre-infection memory, suggesting pre-existing cross-reactive memory T cells joined the SARS-CoV-2 response. SARS-CoV-2 specificity of the second-wave clones peaking on day 37 was not confirmed.

The table lists this clonotype with a few counts. Its antigen has not been determined. No base quality values were provided; no much bigger clone lies one nucleotide off. This sample was sequenced with an Illumina NovaSeq 6000. Using 5'RACE with constant-segment primers, TCRalpha and TCRbeta cDNA libraries were constructed, with sample barcodes and unique molecular identifiers added in the process. RNA was extracted from every sample with Trizol reagent. Libraries were amplified in two PCR steps, with a second sample barcode and Illumina TruSeq adapters added in the second step. Sequencing of the libraries was done on an Illumina NovaSeq, producing 2 x 150 bp paired-end reads. Turning to the authors' computational methods: With migec v1.2.7, reads were demultiplexed and then collapsed into UMI-guided consensus sequences. Using mixcr v2.1.11, the UMI consensuses were aligned to TRA and TRB V and J templates and assembled into clonotypes. Clonotypes were classified as expanded or contracted when called significant by both edgeR and NoisET, with noise models trained on biological replicates. edgeR calls used a false discovery rate-adjusted p below 0.01 and a log2 fold-change threshold of 1. As an exploratory analysis of dynamics, max-normalized trajectories of the 1000 most abundant clonotypes were examined with PCA combined with hierarchical clustering. Each responding clone was given a CD4 or CD8 phenotype based on the CD4+ and CD8+ repertoires, which had been sequenced separately. TCRdb trimmed the raw reads at Q25, called clones with MiXCR and kept productive beta chains. CDR3 protein sequences are deduplicated, and each keeps its most common genes and DNA. TCRdb, not the authors, supplied the V and J calls. This sample gives 400,000 to 500,000 distinct CDR3 sequences in total; around 24% of them show up just once. Jointly, the top ten make up around 8.8% of the sample.

Ficoll-Paque density gradient centrifugation was the method used to isolate PBMCs. V loses 0 bases of germline sequence and J loses 10 bases, and the interval between the two ends is 14 bases. According to the germline V gene, CDR1 reads SGHRS and CDR2 reads YFSETQ. Spanning cysteine to phenylalanine, the CDR3 consists of 14 amino acids. The CDR3 DNA has 42 bases and is translated from base 1. The sample was PBMCs or a T cell subset sorted from them (not recorded which). The sequence joins TRBV5-1 to TRBJ2-1, and perhaps TRBD2 as D gene, on 6 matching bases. The TCR originated in an adult woman who had mild COVID-19 (a few samples of this study predate the infection). The sample titles of this study are shuffled in the database, so cell type and time point are left out; the donor was told from shared clones. The nucleotide sequence is given as TGCGCCAGCAGCTTGGAAGGACTACCTTACGAGCAGTTCTTC. The encoded protein is CASSLEGLPYEQFF. The variable domain in full, with residues beyond the CDR3 obtained from the reference TRBV5-1 and TRBJ2-1 genes, is KAGVTQTPRYLIKTRGQQVTLSCSPISGHRSVSWYQQTPGQGLQFLFEYFSETQRNKGNFPGRFSGRQFSNSRSEMNVSTLELGDSALYLCASSLEGLPYEQFFGPGTRLTVL.